This TCR beta chain was recorded in a study of PD-1 blockade in mismatch repair-deficient tumors. The wider study: Patients had about 13 mismatch repair-deficient cancer types and were previously treated and progressing. Study observations and caveats: After pembrolizumab, tumor-resident clones rose rapidly, then generally contracted before radiologic responses.

The TCR-sequenced patients were a few responders to pembrolizumab. TCRdb keeps only in-frame clones here, not all; method: immunoSEQ multiplex PCR. The profile covers some 120,000 clones, with around 80% appearing a single time and 4% to 6% taken by the ten largest. Between the trimmed V and J ends, which lost 2 bases and 4 bases, there was a span of 4 bases. This CDR3 has 12 residues. CDR1 is SGHNT, CDR2 YENEEA, per germline. Worth noting for this clone: The antigen is not known.

This chain joins TRBV11-3 and TRBJ2-3; D uncertain. The clonotype was recovered from an adult with mismatch repair-deficient cancer. This sample comprised peripheral blood, obtained more than 58 weeks after starting pembrolizumab. The CDR3 DNA reads TGTGCCAGCAGCTTAAGGGCAGATACGCAGTATTTT. The encoded protein is CASSLRADTQYF.